This TCR beta chain was obtained from a study of CD8+ T cells in alopecia areata. Study background: Severity scores in treated patients reflected the percentage of scalp affected.

This clone was recorded a few times. The antigen is not known. The treatment: oral pan-JAK inhibitor, 5-10 mg twice daily. Punch biopsies of lesional scalp, plus peripheral blood, were taken from alopecia areata patients. Whole-study findings and limits: Lesional scalp, especially alopecia totalis/universalis, showed higher clonality than normal scalp.

Reverse transcription of extracted RNA yielded cDNA, which provided the sequencing template. Here immunoSEQ multiplex PCR was the method, and the copy in TCRdb shows in-frame clones only, minus some. The table shows over 150,000 clones, with 50% to 65% occurring only once. The CDR3 is 11 residues long. Trimming removed 5 bases at V and 2 bases at J, with 7 bases between. Germline CDR1 is GTSNPN and CDR2 is SVGIG (reference sequence). The sequence was obtained from a human donor with alopecia areata. Sequencing was performed on CD4+ T cells sorted from blood, taken at week 24, from a patient treated with tofacitinib. V gene TRBV30 combines with J gene TRBJ2-7; D is possibly TRBD2 (5 bases). The CDR3 DNA follows: TGTGCCTGGGGACTCGCCTACGAGCAGTACTTC. Its translation: CAWGLAYEQYF.